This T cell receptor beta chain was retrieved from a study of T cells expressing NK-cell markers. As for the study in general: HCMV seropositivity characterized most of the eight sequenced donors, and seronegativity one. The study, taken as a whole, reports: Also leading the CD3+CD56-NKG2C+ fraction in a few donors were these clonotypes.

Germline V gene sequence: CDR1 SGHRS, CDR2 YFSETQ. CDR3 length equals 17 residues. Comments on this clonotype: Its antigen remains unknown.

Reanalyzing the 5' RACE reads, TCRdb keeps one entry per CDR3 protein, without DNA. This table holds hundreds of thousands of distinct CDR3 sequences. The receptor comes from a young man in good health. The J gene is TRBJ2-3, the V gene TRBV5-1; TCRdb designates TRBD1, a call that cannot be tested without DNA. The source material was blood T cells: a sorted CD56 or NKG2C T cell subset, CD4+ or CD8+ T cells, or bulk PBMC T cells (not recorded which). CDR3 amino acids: CASSFHRWTGSTDTQYF.